The rows below give T cell receptor beta chains drawn from one sample of a study of blood T cell repertoires in COVID-19. Assay used: immunoSEQ multiplex PCR; TCRdb lists only in-frame clones, some missing. This sample has more than 95,000 clones; 86% occur once, and the top ten carry about 5.7%. The sequenced sample was peripheral blood. Source of these receptors: a human donor in a cohort sampled during active COVID-19. CDR3s include the opening cysteine and the closing phenylalanine or tryptophan. Each record gives: V gene, clone size, D gene, J gene, CDR3 DNA, CDR3 protein. A D gene is named only where the DNA matches it firmly. The size entry is marked missing in some rows and otherwise reads once, few, many or a size class.

v_gene: TRBV18
abundance: .
d_gene: .
j_gene: TRBJ1-4
CDR3nt: TGTGCCAGCTCATCCGACCAGGGACTAGGTGAAAAACTGTTTTTT
CDR3aa: CASSSDQGLGEKLFF

v_gene: TRBV19
abundance: .
d_gene: .
j_gene: TRBJ2-7
CDR3nt: TGTGCCAGTAGTATAAGGGGGCGCGGGGATTACGAGCAGTACTTC
CDR3aa: CASSIRGRGDYEQYF

v_gene: TRBV10-3
abundance: few
d_gene: TRBD1
j_gene: TRBJ2-7
CDR3nt: TGTGCCATAGGCGGCTCGCAGGGGGCAATGAACGAGCAGTACTTC
CDR3aa: CAIGGSQGAMNEQYF

v_gene: TRBV7-9
abundance: .
d_gene: TRBD1
j_gene: TRBJ2-3
CDR3nt: TGTGCCAGCAGCCAAACCGGACAGGTGGGGACAGATACGCAGTATTTT
CDR3aa: CASSQTGQVGTDTQYF

v_gene: TRBV12-3/TRBV12-4
abundance: .
d_gene: .
j_gene: TRBJ2-5
CDR3nt: TGTGCCAGCAGTTTGACGGAGGTCCAGTACTTC
CDR3aa: CASSLTEVQYF

v_gene: TRBV5-6
abundance: .
d_gene: TRBD1
j_gene: TRBJ2-7
CDR3nt: TGTGCCAGCAGCGTGGACAGGGGCTACGAGCAGTACTTC
CDR3aa: CASSVDRGYEQYF

v_gene: TRBV19
abundance: few
d_gene: .
j_gene: TRBJ1-5
CDR3nt: TGTGCCAGTAGTATAGGCTTCAGGGGCGGTTATAGCAATCAGCCCCAGCATTTT
CDR3aa: CASSIGFRGGYSNQPQHF

v_gene: TRBV9
abundance: .
d_gene: .
j_gene: TRBJ2-2
CDR3nt: TGTGCCAGCAGCCTCCCCCCGGGACATTCGAACACCGGGGAGCTGTTTTTT
CDR3aa: CASSLPPGHSNTGELFF

v_gene: TRBV6-4
abundance: few
d_gene: TRBD2
j_gene: TRBJ2-1
CDR3nt: TGTGCCAGCAGTGACTCGAGGACTAGCAATGGACAGCAGTTCTTC
CDR3aa: CASSDSRTSNGQQFF

v_gene: TRBV9
abundance: once
d_gene: TRBD1
j_gene: TRBJ2-1
CDR3nt: TGTGCCAGCAGCGTGGGAAGGACAGGGGGGTACAATGAGCAGTTCTTC
CDR3aa: CASSVGRTGGYNEQFF

v_gene: TRBV9
abundance: .
d_gene: TRBD1
j_gene: TRBJ2-7
CDR3nt: TGTGCCAGCAGCGTAGGGGTTTACAGAGGGACAGGGGGCGAAAAAAACTCCTACGAGCAGTACTTC
CDR3aa: CASSVGVYRGTGGEKNSYEQYF

v_gene: TRBV7-8
abundance: .
d_gene: .
j_gene: TRBJ2-3
CDR3nt: TGTGCCAGCAGCCTGGTGGGGGGTTTCACAGATACGCAGTATTTT
CDR3aa: CASSLVGGFTDTQYF

v_gene: TRBV27
abundance: .
d_gene: .
j_gene: TRBJ1-6
CDR3nt: TGTGCCAGCAGCCGACAGGACGATTCACCCCTCCACTTT
CDR3aa: CASSRQDDSPLHF

v_gene: TRBV7-2
abundance: .
d_gene: TRBD2
j_gene: TRBJ2-3
CDR3nt: TGTGCCAGCAGCTTAGTAGGCAGCGGGAGTAGCAATACGCAGTATTTT
CDR3aa: CASSLVGSGSSNTQYF

v_gene: TRBV7-2
abundance: .
d_gene: .
j_gene: TRBJ2-7
CDR3nt: TGTGCCAGCAGCGACCGGGCTAGCAGCTTCTACGAGCAGTACTTC
CDR3aa: CASSDRASSFYEQYF

v_gene: TRBV4-1
abundance: few
d_gene: .
j_gene: TRBJ2-7
CDR3nt: TGCGCCAGCAGCCGCGTTAAGGGACTCTACGAGCAGTACTTC
CDR3aa: CASSRVKGLYEQYF

v_gene: TRBV7-2
abundance: .
d_gene: .
j_gene: TRBJ2-6
CDR3nt: TGTGCCAGCAGCTCCGAAGGAGCCGGGGCCAACGTCCTGACTTTC
CDR3aa: CASSSEGAGANVLTF

v_gene: TRBV7-9
abundance: .
d_gene: TRBD1
j_gene: TRBJ1-1
CDR3nt: TGTGCCAGCAGCGGGGACAGGGAAGCTTTCTTT
CDR3aa: CASSGDREAFF

v_gene: TRBV3-1/TRBV3-2
abundance: .
d_gene: .
j_gene: TRBJ2-7
CDR3nt: TGTGCCAGCAGCCTCGGGACTCGCACCTACGAGCAGTACTTC
CDR3aa: CASSLGTRTYEQYF

v_gene: TRBV18
abundance: .
d_gene: TRBD1
j_gene: TRBJ1-1
CDR3nt: TGTGCCAGCTCACACCCGGACAGGGGCGTGAACACTGAAGCTTTCTTT
CDR3aa: CASSHPDRGVNTEAFF

v_gene: TRBV5-1
abundance: .
d_gene: TRBD1
j_gene: TRBJ2-7
CDR3nt: TGCGCCAGCAGCCCCTCCCCACAGGGGATCGAAGAGCAGTACTTC
CDR3aa: CASSPSPQGIEEQYF

v_gene: TRBV18
abundance: .
d_gene: .
j_gene: TRBJ2-7
CDR3nt: TGTGCCAGCTCATCGACCAGCGGGTCCTACGAGCAGTACTTC
CDR3aa: CASSSTSGSYEQYF

v_gene: TRBV27
abundance: .
d_gene: .
j_gene: TRBJ2-1
CDR3nt: TGTGCCAGCACCCCGGAGGGCGGAACCGCCTACAATGAGCAGTTCTTC
CDR3aa: CASTPEGGTAYNEQFF

v_gene: TRBV30
abundance: few
d_gene: TRBD1
j_gene: TRBJ1-6
CDR3nt: TGTGCCTGGAGTCCTCGACAGGGGTTAGGTTCACCCCTCCACTTT
CDR3aa: CAWSPRQGLGSPLHF

v_gene: TRBV27
abundance: .
d_gene: .
j_gene: TRBJ2-7
CDR3nt: TGTGCCAGCAGTCCCTCGACAGGCGGGTACGAGCAGTACTTC
CDR3aa: CASSPSTGGYEQYF

v_gene: TRBV27
abundance: .
d_gene: .
j_gene: TRBJ2-1
CDR3nt: TGTGCCAGCAGTTTATTCAATCCGGGACTTTACAATGAGCAGTTCTTC
CDR3aa: CASSLFNPGLYNEQFF

v_gene: TRBV6-5
abundance: .
d_gene: .
j_gene: TRBJ2-4
CDR3nt: TGTGCCAGCAGTTACTCGAGGCCCACGGCCAAAAACATTCAGTACTTC
CDR3aa: CASSYSRPTAKNIQYF

v_gene: TRBV30
abundance: .
d_gene: .
j_gene: TRBJ2-7
CDR3nt: TGTGCCTGGAACTGGGCGGGCGAGGCCAACGAGCAGTACTTC
CDR3aa: CAWNWAGEANEQYF

v_gene: TRBV7-2
abundance: .
d_gene: TRBD2
j_gene: TRBJ2-4
CDR3nt: TGTGCCAGCAGCTTAAGGCGGGGGTATGCCAAAAACATTCAGTACTTC
CDR3aa: CASSLRRGYAKNIQYF